This T cell receptor (beta chain) is drawn from a study of CD8 T cells in Susac syndrome. Regarding the study as a whole: It was acknowledged in the study that its TCR sequencing and HLA analysis involved a relatively small number of individuals.

Trimming at V came to 3 bases and at J to 1 base, leaving 3 bases not matched to a gene. Germline V CDR1 and CDR2: DFQATT, SNEGSKA (reference sequence). This CDR3 is 14 amino acids long. Note on this clonotype: Its cognate antigen is unknown.

RNA totalling 0.5 to 1 ug underwent reverse transcription with random hexamers. Amplification of TCR beta CDR3 used immunoSEQ multiplex PCR across 54 Vbeta and 13 Jbeta. TCRdb redid the calling of the immunoSEQ multiplex PCR reads with MiXCR, one entry per CDR3 protein. The sample comprises 170,000 or so distinct CDR3 sequences, approximately 96% of which are singletons, and around 0.15% rests with the top ten. The sequence derives from a human donor with multiple sclerosis. The sample comprised CD8+ T cells from PBMCs. The chain recombines TRBV20-1 with TRBJ2-1; 7 bases are shared with TRBD1. The CDR3 nucleotides read TGCAGTGCTAGCAAGGGGGCGTCCTACAATGAGCAGTTCTTC. It specifies CSASKGASYNEQFF.